Reported below is one T cell receptor (beta chain). Its antigen remains unidentified. Some clones are missing from TCRdb's copy, which holds only in-frame ones; the method was immunoSEQ multiplex PCR. This table has some 290,000 clones, 70% to 80% appearing once. The data are from a study of cytotoxic CD8 clonotypes in ibrutinib-treated CLL. Study observations and caveats: Public clonotypes occurred uncommonly; on treatment, they contracted or remained stable. Sustained-remission patients were sampled at different times than progressing patients were.

From germline, CDR1 is SGHAT and CDR2 FQNNGV. This CDR3 spans 13 amino acids. V dropped 1 base and J dropped 9 bases, with 10 bases sitting between them. The sequencing used PBMCs, collected before ibrutinib treatment. The TCR was taken from a human donor with chronic lymphocytic leukemia. The chain uses TRBV11-2 and TRBJ1-5; D is unresolved. The CDR3 spells CASSLGSMGPQHF. The CDR3 DNA sequence: TGTGCCAGCAGCTTAGGTAGTATGGGGCCCCAGCATTTT. Full variable domain (missing parts from reference TRBV11-2 and TRBJ1-5): EAGVAQSPRYKIIEKRQSVAFWCNPISGHATLYWYQQILGQGPKLLIQFQNNGVVDDSQLPKDRFSAERLKGVDSTLKIQPAKLEDSAVYLCASSLGSMGPQHFGDGTRLSIL.